The sequence of this TCR beta chain was determined in a study of cytomegalovirus exposure and HLA in healthy donors. With 60 Vbeta and 13 Jbeta primers, the PCR was carried out. Profiling relied on immunoSEQ multiplex PCR, and the TCRdb table lists in-frame clones only, not all of them. The data hold around 200,000 clones, with 80% observed a single time. This clone was counted between two and nine times. The antigen is not known. Study-wide results and caveats: In a later analysis, the majority of CMV-associated beta chains seemingly showed HLA restriction. There were 150 or so TCR beta chains listed as cytomegalovirus-associated.

The source is a man aged 35 to 55 in good health and CMV-seropositive. Sequencing used PBMCs.

DNA of the CDR3: TGTGCCAGCAGCTTTTCCGGGACAGATACGCAGTATTTT. Protein product: CASSFSGTDTQYF. J is TRBJ2-3 and V is TRBV7-3; D is ambiguous. This CDR3 region has 13 residues. Trimming left V 3 bases short and J 3 bases short, with 7 bases between. Germline CDR1 SGHTA, CDR2 FQGTGA.